Following are 5 T cell receptor beta chains from one sample sequenced in a study of T-cell reconstitution after alpha-beta-depleted transplantation in children. Unique molecular identifiers tagged the TCRbeta library. TCRdb reanalysed the PCR reads using MiXCR and keeps one entry per CDR3 protein. The table shows more than 200,000 distinct CDR3 sequences, with 7.5% to 10% occurring only once. Sequencing was performed on PBMCs from the stem cell graft donor, taken from the stem cell graft. These receptors all stem from a human donor who donated a stem cell graft to a child with SCID.

This clonotype has ten or more counts. The rearrangement joins TRBV5-1 to TRBJ2-2; 10 bases map to TRBD1. CDR3 length: 15 amino acids. The V segment lost 4 bases and the J segment 3 bases; nucleotides outside the gene matches: 3. The V gene's germline CDR1 is SGHRS and CDR2 YFSETQ. This CDR3 is CASSLGQGDTGELFF. The CDR3 DNA follows: TGCGCCAGCAGCCTCGGACAGGGGGACACCGGGGAGCTGTTTTTT.

This clonotype was seen ten or more times. V gene TRBV27 combines with J gene TRBJ2-1; no reliable D call. The CDR3 totals 13 residues. From germline, CDR1 is MNHEY and CDR2 SMNVEV (reference sequence). Trimming took off 3 bases at V and 7 bases at J, with 10 bases between the two ends. The CDR3 loop reads CASSFRLGNEQFF. The CDR3 bases are TGTGCCAGCAGTTTTCGACTTGGGAATGAGCAGTTCTTC.

This clonotype was observed many times. The CDR3 region has the DNA TGTGCCAGCAGAAGGGGCACTGAAGCTTTCTTT. Protein product: CASRRGTEAFF. The V gene is TRBV6-5, the J gene TRBJ1-1; D perhaps matches TRBD1 (5 bases). This CDR3 has 11 amino acids. Germline CDR1 MNHEY, CDR2 SVGAGI. V was trimmed by 6 bases and J by 4 bases, leaving 6 bases between them.

This clonotype has at least ten counts. This chain connects TRBV7-2 to TRBJ1-3; D remains ambiguous. Trimming pared 2 bases from V and 0 bases from J, leaving 8 bases between. This CDR3 contains 15 residues. Germline values: CDR1 SGHTA, CDR2 FQGNSA. The CDR3 region is CASSLRPSSGNTIYF. The CDR3 nucleotides are TGTGCCAGCAGCTTACGGCCCAGCTCTGGAAACACCATATATTTT. Full variable domain (missing parts from reference TRBV7-2 and TRBJ1-3): GAGVSQSPSNKVTEKGKDVELRCDPISGHTALYWYRQSLGQGLEFLIYFQGNSAPDKSGLPSDRFSAERTGGSVSTLTIQRTQQEDSAVYLCASSLRPSSGNTIYFGEGSWLTVV.

There are many counts of this clonotype. The gene calls are TRBV20-1 and TRBJ2-7, with a tentative D call TRBD1 (5 bases). The germline V and J ends were trimmed by 6 bases and 2 bases, with 17 bases remaining between them. Germline CDR1 and CDR2: DFQATT and SNEGSKA (reference sequence). This CDR3 is 14 amino acids long. CDR3: CSAREQGLTYEQYF. DNA of the CDR3: TGCAGTGCCCGAGAGCAGGGCCTTACCTACGAGCAGTACTTC.